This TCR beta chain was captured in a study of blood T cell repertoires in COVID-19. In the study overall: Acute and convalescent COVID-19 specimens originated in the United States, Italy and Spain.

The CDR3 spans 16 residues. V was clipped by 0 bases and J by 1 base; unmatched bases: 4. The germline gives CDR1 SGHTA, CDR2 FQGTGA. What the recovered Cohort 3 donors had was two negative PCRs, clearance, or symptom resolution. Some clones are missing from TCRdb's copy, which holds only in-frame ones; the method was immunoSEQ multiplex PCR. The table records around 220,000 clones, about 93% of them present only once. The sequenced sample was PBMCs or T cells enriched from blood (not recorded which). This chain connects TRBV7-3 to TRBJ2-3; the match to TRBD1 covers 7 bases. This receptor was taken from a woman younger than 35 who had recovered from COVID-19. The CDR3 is CASSLTVTGGTDTQYF. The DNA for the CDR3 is TGTGCCAGCAGCTTAACGGTCACAGGGGGCACAGATACGCAGTATTTT.